The next 2 T cell receptor beta chains were all read from a single sample in a study of T cells in Graves' hyperthyroidism and ophthalmopathy (dated by TCRdb to between 2018 and 2021). To prepare the library, multiplex PCR was applied. For sequencing, an Illumina HiSeq 2000 was employed. The TCR beta CDR3 regions were amplified from the RNA transcripts. The first round of RT-PCR for the TCR CDR3 was performed with the HTBI primer set and the Qiagen OneStep RT-PCR kit. TCRdb itself trimmed the public reads at Q25 with fastp, ran MiXCR and retained productive beta chains. Rows with a matching CDR3 protein are joined into one entry that keeps the most common DNA and genes. For this sample the table gives 350,000 to 400,000 distinct CDR3 sequences, of which 14% to 15% were detected only once. The biggest ten clones account for 32% of the sample. The sample taken for sequencing was blood. All receptors come from a woman younger than 45 with Graves' hyperthyroidism.

This clonotype came up a few times. J is TRBJ2-6 and V is TRBV14; D could derive from TRBD1 or TRBD2 (5 bases each). Trimming took 1 base from V and 3 from J, leaving 7 bases between them. Per the germline V gene, CDR1 is SGHDN and CDR2 is FVKESK. The CDR3 is made up of 15 amino acids. The CDR3 protein is CASSQGGFGANVLTF. As DNA, the CDR3 is TGTGCCAGCAGCCAAGGGGGGTTTGGGGCCAACGTCCTGACTTTC. Full variable domain (rest looked up from reference TRBV14 and TRBJ2-6): EAGVTQFPSHSVIEKGQTVTLRCDPISGHDNLYWYRRVMGKEIKFLLHFVKESKQDESGMPNNRFLAERTGGTYSTLKVQPAELEDSGVYFCASSQGGFGANVLTFGAGSRLTVL.

This clonotype has only a few counts. The chain has TRBV10-3 and TRBJ1-2; D possibly corresponds to TRBD1 (6 bases). This CDR3 spans 12 amino acids. V was clipped by 7 bases and J by 8 bases, with 14 bases between them. CDR1 ENHRY and CDR2 SYGVKD come from the germline V gene. For the CDR3, the DNA is TGTGCCATCAACTCACAGGGCGACGGCTACACCTTC. It is translated as CAINSQGDGYTF.